Sequencing of this T cell receptor beta chain was carried out in a study of Ad26.COV2.S vaccination and SARS-CoV-2 variants. Study-level information: COV1001, an Ad26.COV2.S trial, supplied this vaccine-arm donor. Ad26.COV2.S was injected intramuscularly once or twice, 56 days apart. Study-wide results and limits: Vaccine recipients and placebo recipients showed similar non-spike TCR breadth. Greater spike-specific TCR breadth was seen in vaccine recipients than in placebo recipients.

The V end was cut by 0 bases, the J end by 4 bases, with 7 bases between. Germline-derived CDR1 and CDR2 are MNHEY and SMNVEV (reference sequence). CDR3 size: 13 residues. Using immunoSEQ multiplex PCR, the repertoire was profiled, and TCRdb retains in-frame clones only, with some absent. This table holds 350,000 to 450,000 clones, approximately 92% found once. Treatment here: roughly 20 received Ad26.COV2.S at low or high dose, single or two shots; about 5 received placebo; per-sample allocation not given. The investigators took samples on day 63 after the first vaccine or placebo injection. Remarks on this clone: Its target is unknown. Other DNA sequences in this sample translate to the same CDR3.

The material was peripheral blood, obtained in a trial of Ad26.COV2.S vaccine versus placebo. This chain joins TRBV27 and TRBJ2-7; perhaps TRBD1 as D (6 bases). This TCR came from a person aged 18-65 years who received the Ad26.COV2.S COVID-19 vaccine or a placebo. Here the CDR3 DNA reads TGTGCCAGCAGTTTATCAACAGGGTACGAGCAGTACTTC. Its translation is CASSLSTGYEQYF.